This T cell receptor (beta chain) was obtained from a study of identifying expanded T cells in peripheral blood. This CDR3 is built from 18 residues. Trimming shortened V by 0 bases and J by 5 bases, and 20 bases separated the two germline ends. Germline lookup yields CDR1 LNHDA and CDR2 SQIVND (reference sequence). The assay was immunoSEQ multiplex PCR, and TCRdb's table has in-frame clones only and misses some. The sample shows about 100,000 clones, approximately 83% of them seen only once. This rearrangement joins TRBV19 to TRBJ1-3, with unresolved D. The clonotype was recovered from a person aged 18 to 75 in good health. Sequenced: blood. CDR3 bases: TGTGCCAGTAGTATAGATAGCGGGAGGTGGAGCAGAAGAAACACCATATATTTT. Translation gives CASSIDSGRWSRRNTIYF.